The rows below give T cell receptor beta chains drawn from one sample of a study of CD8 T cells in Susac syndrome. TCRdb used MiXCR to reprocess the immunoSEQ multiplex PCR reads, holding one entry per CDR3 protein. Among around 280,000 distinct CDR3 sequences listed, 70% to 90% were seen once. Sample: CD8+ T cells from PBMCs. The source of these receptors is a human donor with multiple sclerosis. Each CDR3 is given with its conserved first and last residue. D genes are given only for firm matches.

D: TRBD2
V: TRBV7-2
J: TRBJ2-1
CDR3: CASSLGLAGGTYNEQFF

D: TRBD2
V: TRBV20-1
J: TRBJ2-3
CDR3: CSARDPELAGFGPITDTQYF

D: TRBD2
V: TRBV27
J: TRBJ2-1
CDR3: CASSLQLAGNEQFF

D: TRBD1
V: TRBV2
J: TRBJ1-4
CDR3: CASSEGTGGLEKLFF

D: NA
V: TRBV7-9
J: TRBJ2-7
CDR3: CASRLGVIHEQYF

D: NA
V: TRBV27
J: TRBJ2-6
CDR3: CASSLWAQIPPSGANVLTF

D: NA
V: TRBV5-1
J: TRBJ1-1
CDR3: CASSLEDFTEAFF

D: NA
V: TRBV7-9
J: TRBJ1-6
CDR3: CASSLDRGKATLHF

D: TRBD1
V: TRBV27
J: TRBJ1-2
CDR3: CASSLGTGGDYGYTF

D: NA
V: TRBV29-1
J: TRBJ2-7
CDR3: CSVEEPSSYEQYF

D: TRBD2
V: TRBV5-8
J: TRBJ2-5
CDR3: CASSLEGRVRETQYF